This section outlines one T cell receptor (beta chain) sequence together with its context. These data originate in a study of blood T cell repertoires in COVID-19. Study-level information: The cDNA or gDNA used as material had been derived from T cells, B-cell-depleted T cells, or PBMCs.

Method: immunoSEQ multiplex PCR; TCRdb's copy keeps in-frame clones and lacks some. The sample holds over 200,000 clones, 80% to 90% seen once. Sequenced sample: peripheral blood. The sequence came from a man older than 75 with acute or convalescent COVID-19.

Here the CDR3 DNA reads TGTGCCAGCAGCCCCGGACTAGGGAACACCGGGGAGCTGTTTTTT. Protein: CASSPGLGNTGELFF. The J gene is TRBJ2-2, the V gene TRBV5-4; 7 bases agree with TRBD2. The CDR3 has 15 residues. V was clipped by 4 bases and J by 1 base; unmatched bases: 4. Germline V gene lookup returns CDR1 SGHNT and CDR2 YYREEE (reference sequence).